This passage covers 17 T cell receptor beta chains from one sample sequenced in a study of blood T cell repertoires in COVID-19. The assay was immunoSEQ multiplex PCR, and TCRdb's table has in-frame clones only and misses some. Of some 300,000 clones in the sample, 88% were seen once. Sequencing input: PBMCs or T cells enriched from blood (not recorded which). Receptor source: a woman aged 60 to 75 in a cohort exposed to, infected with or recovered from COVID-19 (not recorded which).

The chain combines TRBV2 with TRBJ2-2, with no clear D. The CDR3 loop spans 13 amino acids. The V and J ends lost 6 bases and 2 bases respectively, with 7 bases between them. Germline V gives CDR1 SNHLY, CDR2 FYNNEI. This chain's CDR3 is CASSQRNTGELFF. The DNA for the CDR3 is TGTGCCAGCAGCCAGCGTAACACCGGGGAGCTGTTTTTT.

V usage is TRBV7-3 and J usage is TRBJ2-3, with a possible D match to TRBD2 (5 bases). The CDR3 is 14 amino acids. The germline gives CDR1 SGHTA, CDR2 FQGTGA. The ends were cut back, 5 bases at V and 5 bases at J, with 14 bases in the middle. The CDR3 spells CASSPQGAEDTQYF. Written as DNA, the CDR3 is TGTGCCAGCAGCCCCCAAGGAGCGGAAGATACGCAGTATTTT.

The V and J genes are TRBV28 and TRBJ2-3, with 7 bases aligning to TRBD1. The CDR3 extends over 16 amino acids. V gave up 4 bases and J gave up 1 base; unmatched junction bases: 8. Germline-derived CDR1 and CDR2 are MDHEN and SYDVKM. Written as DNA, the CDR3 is TGTGCCAGCAGTTCCCCCCAGGGGGACGGCACAGATACGCAGTATTTT. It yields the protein CASSSPQGDGTDTQYF.

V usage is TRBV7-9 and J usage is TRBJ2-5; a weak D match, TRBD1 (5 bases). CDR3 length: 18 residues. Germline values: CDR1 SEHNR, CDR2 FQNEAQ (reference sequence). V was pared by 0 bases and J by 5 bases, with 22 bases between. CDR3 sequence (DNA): TGTGCCAGCAGCTTAGCGCAGTTCACAGGCTCCCCCGGGGAGACCCAGTACTTC. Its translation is CASSLAQFTGSPGETQYF.

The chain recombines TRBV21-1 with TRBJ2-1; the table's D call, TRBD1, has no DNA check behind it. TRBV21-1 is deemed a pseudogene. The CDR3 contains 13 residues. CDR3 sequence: CARTGASYNEQFF. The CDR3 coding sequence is TGTGCCAGGACAGGGGCCTCCTACAATGAGCAGTTCTTC.

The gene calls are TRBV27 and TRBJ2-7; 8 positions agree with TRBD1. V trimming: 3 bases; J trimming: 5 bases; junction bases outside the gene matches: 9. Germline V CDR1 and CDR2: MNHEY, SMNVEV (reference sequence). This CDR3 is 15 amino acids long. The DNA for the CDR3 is TGTGCCAGCAGTTTGAGCGGACAGGGATTCCACGAGCAGTACTTC. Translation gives CASSLSGQGFHEQYF.

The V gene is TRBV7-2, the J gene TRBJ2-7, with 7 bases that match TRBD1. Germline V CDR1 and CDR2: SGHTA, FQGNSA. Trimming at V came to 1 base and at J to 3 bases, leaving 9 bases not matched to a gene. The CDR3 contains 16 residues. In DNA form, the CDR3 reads TGTGCCAGCAGCTTAGGCGGCGCAGGGGGTATCTACGAGCAGTACTTC. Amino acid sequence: CASSLGGAGGIYEQYF. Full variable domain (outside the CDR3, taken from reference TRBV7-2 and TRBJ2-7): GAGVSQSPSNKVTEKGKDVELRCDPISGHTALYWYRQSLGQGLEFLIYFQGNSAPDKSGLPSDRFSAERTGGSVSTLTIQRTQQEDSAVYLCASSLGGAGGIYEQYFGPGTRLTVT.

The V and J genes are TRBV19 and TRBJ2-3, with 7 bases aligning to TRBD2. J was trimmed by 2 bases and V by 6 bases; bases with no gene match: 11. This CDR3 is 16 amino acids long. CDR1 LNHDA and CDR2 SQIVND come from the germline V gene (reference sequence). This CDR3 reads CASSPRGRGNTDTQYF. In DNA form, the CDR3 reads TGTGCCAGTAGCCCCCGGGGGAGGGGTAACACAGATACGCAGTATTTT.

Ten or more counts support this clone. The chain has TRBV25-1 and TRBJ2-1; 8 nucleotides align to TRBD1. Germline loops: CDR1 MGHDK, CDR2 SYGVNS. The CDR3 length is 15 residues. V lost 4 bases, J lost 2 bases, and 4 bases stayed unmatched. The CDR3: CASSARRGPYNEQFF. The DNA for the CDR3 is TGTGCCAGCAGTGCCCGCAGGGGGCCCTACAATGAGCAGTTCTTC.

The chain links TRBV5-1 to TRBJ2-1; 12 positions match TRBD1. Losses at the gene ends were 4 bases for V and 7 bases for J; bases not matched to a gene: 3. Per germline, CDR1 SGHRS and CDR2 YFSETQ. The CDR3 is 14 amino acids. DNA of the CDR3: TGCGCCAGCAGCCCGGGACAGGGGGCGAATGAGCAGTTCTTC. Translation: CASSPGQGANEQFF.

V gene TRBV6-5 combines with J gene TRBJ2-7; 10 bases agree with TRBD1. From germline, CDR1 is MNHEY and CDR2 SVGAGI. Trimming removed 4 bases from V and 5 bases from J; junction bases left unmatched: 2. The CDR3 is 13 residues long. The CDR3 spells CASSFGTGDEQYF. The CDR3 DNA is TGTGCCAGCAGTTTTGGGACAGGGGACGAGCAGTACTTC.

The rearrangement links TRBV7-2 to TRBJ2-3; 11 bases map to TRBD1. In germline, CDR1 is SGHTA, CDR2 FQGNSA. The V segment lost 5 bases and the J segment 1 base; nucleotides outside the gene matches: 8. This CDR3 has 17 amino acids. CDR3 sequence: CASSIGQGAKGTDTQYF. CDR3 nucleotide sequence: TGTGCCAGCAGCATTGGACAGGGGGCTAAAGGCACAGATACGCAGTATTTT.

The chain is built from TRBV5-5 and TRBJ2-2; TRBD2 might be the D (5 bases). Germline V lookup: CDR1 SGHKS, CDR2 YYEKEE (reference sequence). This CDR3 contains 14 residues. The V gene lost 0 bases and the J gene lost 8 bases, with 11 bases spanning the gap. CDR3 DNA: TGTGCCAGCAGCTTGGAGGAGGAGTCGGGGGAGCTGTTTTTT. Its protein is CASSLEEESGELFF.

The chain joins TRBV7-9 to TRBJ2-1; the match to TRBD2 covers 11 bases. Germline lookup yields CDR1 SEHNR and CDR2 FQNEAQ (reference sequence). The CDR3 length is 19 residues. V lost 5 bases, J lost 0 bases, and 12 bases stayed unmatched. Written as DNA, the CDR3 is TGTGCCAGCAGCAACGGACTAGCGGGTAGAGGAAGCTCCTACAATGAGCAGTTCTTC. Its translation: CASSNGLAGRGSSYNEQFF.

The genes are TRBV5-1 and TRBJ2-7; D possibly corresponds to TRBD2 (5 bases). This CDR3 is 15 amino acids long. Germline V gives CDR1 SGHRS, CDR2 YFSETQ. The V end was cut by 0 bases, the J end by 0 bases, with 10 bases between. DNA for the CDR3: TGCGCCAGCAGCTTGGGAGGGTTTGGCTCCTACGAGCAGTACTTC. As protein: CASSLGGFGSYEQYF.

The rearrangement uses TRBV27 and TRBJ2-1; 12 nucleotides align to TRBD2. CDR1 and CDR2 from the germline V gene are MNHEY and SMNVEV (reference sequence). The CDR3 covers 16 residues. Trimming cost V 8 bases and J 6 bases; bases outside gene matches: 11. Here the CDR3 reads CASHEMTSGRFNEQFF. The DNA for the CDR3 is TGTGCCAGCCATGAGATGACTAGCGGGAGATTCAATGAGCAGTTCTTC.

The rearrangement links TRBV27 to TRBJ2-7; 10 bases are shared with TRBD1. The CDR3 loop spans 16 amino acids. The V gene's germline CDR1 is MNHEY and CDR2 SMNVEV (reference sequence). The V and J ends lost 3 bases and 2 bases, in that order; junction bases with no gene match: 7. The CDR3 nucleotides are TGTGCCAGCAGTTTTCACCGGACAGGGGGGACCTACGAGCAGTACTTC. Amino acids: CASSFHRTGGTYEQYF.